These T cell receptor beta chains were read from a single sample in a study of blood T cell repertoires in COVID-19. Produced via immunoSEQ multiplex PCR; TCRdb's table is partial and in-frame only. The table includes 65,000 to 85,000 clones, around 90% detected once. The sample was peripheral blood. All receptors come from a human donor in a cohort sampled during active COVID-19. CDR3s include the opening cysteine and the closing phenylalanine or tryptophan. D genes are given only for firm matches. The size entry is marked missing in some rows and otherwise reads once, few, many or a size class.

clone size	V gene	J gene	D gene	CDR3 DNA	CDR3 protein
NA	TRBV9	TRBJ1-3	NA	TGTGCCAGCAGCTCTCGGGAGGGCGCGGGAAACACCATATATTTT	CASSSREGAGNTIYF
NA	TRBV6-5	TRBJ2-7	TRBD1	TGTGCCAGCTGCCTTGGGACAGGGGGTTGGAACGAGCAGTACTTC	CASCLGTGGWNEQYF
NA	TRBV5-4	TRBJ2-5	TRBD2	TGTGCCAGCAGCGCAGCGGGGGCCAGAGAGACCCAGTACTTC	CASSAAGARETQYF
NA	TRBV19	TRBJ1-4	NA	TGTGCCAGTAGTGAACCAGGGGAAACAAATGAAAAACTGTTTTTT	CASSEPGETNEKLFF
NA	TRBV6-1	TRBJ2-1	NA	TGTGCCAGCAGTGATCAGGACTATGACCAGTTCTTC	CASSDQDYDQFF
NA	TRBV5-6	TRBJ1-2	TRBD1	TGTGCCAGCAGTTTGGACAGGGGCTATGGCTACACCTTC	CASSLDRGYGYTF
NA	TRBV7-9	TRBJ1-5	NA	TGTGCCAGCAGCCACCAGAGGAACAATCAGCCCCAGCATTTT	CASSHQRNNQPQHF
NA	TRBV12-3/TRBV12-4	TRBJ1-2	TRBD1	TGTGCCAGCAGACCACCGGACAGGGGGGGCTACACCTTC	CASRPPDRGGYTF
NA	TRBV9	TRBJ2-3	NA	TGTGCCAGCAGCGTTACCGGGGGGCAAACAGATACGCAGTATTTT	CASSVTGGQTDTQYF
NA	TRBV2	TRBJ2-2	NA	TGTGCCAGCATAGTGGGGAGGAACACCGGGGAGCTGTTTTTT	CASIVGRNTGELFF
few	TRBV11-2	TRBJ1-3	NA	TGTGCCAGCAGCTTTGCGGGGACGGACACCATATATTTT	CASSFAGTDTIYF
NA	TRBV28	TRBJ1-3	NA	TGTGCCAGCAGTTTTGCTCAGGTCCCGGGGGGAAACACCATATATTTT	CASSFAQVPGGNTIYF
once	TRBV28	TRBJ2-1	NA	TGTGCCAGCAGCGATACAGGGGGGGACCGTTACAATGAGCAGTTCTTC	CASSDTGGDRYNEQFF
NA	TRBV7-9	TRBJ1-2	NA	TGTGCCAGCAGCTTACAGGGTTCCTATGGCTACACCTTC	CASSLQGSYGYTF
NA	TRBV3-1/TRBV3-2	TRBJ2-1	TRBD1	TGTGCCAGCAGCCCAGGGGGCGAAAGGTTCTTC	CASSPGGERFF
NA	TRBV19	TRBJ1-2	NA	TGTGCCAGTAGTCCCTTTAACTATGGCTACACCTTC	CASSPFNYGYTF
NA	TRBV10-3	TRBJ1-5	TRBD1	TGTGCCATCAGCCCCGGGACAGAGAGCAATCAGCCCCAGCATTTT	CAISPGTESNQPQHF
NA	TRBV5-5	TRBJ2-7	TRBD1	TGTGCCAGCAGCCGGGACAGGCGCGCCTACGAGCAGTACTTC	CASSRDRRAYEQYF
NA	TRBV5-1	TRBJ1-1	NA	TGCGCCAGCAGCTTGGGCCCAGCGGTAAAAATGAACACTGAAGCTTTCTTT	CASSLGPAVKMNTEAFF
NA	TRBV30	TRBJ1-5	NA	TGTGCCTGGAGTGGGGACATGGGCAATCAGCCCCAGCATTTT	CAWSGDMGNQPQHF
NA	TRBV3-1/TRBV3-2	TRBJ2-2	NA	TGTGCCAGCAGCCAAGGGATGCTAGAGACCGGGGAGCTGTTTTTT	CASSQGMLETGELFF
NA	TRBV6-5	TRBJ2-5	NA	TGTGCCAGCAGCCCGGACAGCTACGGAAAGACCCAGTACTTC	CASSPDSYGKTQYF
many	TRBV29-1	TRBJ1-5	NA	TGCAGCGTTGGGGAATCGGGGATTCAGCCCCAGCATTTT	CSVGESGIQPQHF
NA	TRBV30	TRBJ2-1	NA	TGTGCCTGGAGTGCAAAGGGGAATGAGCAGTTCTTC	CAWSAKGNEQFF
NA	TRBV6-5	TRBJ1-1	NA	TGTGCCAGCAGCCCCCTCAGGGGAGTGGCTGAAGCTTTCTTT	CASSPLRGVAEAFF
NA	TRBV11-3	TRBJ2-5	TRBD2	TGTGCCAGCAGCTTAGATGGGACTAGTTCGGGCGAGACCCAGTACTTC	CASSLDGTSSGETQYF
NA	TRBV28	TRBJ1-1	TRBD1	TGTGCCAGCGTCACCTCCGGGACAGGGATCACTGAAGCTTTCTTT	CASVTSGTGITEAFF
NA	TRBV12-2	TRBJ1-1	NA	TGTGCAAGTCGCCCAGCTCAGGGGAACACTGAAGCTTTCTTT	CASRPAQGNTEAFF
few	TRBV13	TRBJ1-6	TRBD1	TGTGCCAGCAGTCGCGCCATTGGACAGGGGGCCGGACCCCTCCACTTT	CASSRAIGQGAGPLHF
NA	TRBV24-1	TRBJ2-3	NA	TGTGCCACCAGTGATTTCCCTCCTACTAGGGCGACAGATACGCAGTATTTT	CATSDFPPTRATDTQYF
once	TRBV28	TRBJ1-2	NA	TGTGCCAGCAGTTTATCGGTCGGAGGCCGAGAAGGCTACACCTTC	CASSLSVGGREGYTF
once	TRBV28	TRBJ2-1	NA	TGTGCCAGCAGCGAGCCATACAATGAGCAGTTCTTC	CASSEPYNEQFF
NA	TRBV2	TRBJ2-1	TRBD2	TGTGCCAGCAGTGAAGGACTAGCGGGGGGCGAAGAGCAGTTCTTC	CASSEGLAGGEEQFF
NA	TRBV18	TRBJ2-1	TRBD1	TGTGCCAGCTCACCGCCCCTTACGGCAGGGACAGACAATGAGCAGTTCTTC	CASSPPLTAGTDNEQFF
NA	TRBV19	TRBJ2-2	NA	TGTGCCAGTAGTACCGGGACTCCCAAAGTAGGCACCGGGGAGCTGTTTTTT	CASSTGTPKVGTGELFF
NA	TRBV10-1	TRBJ1-2	NA	TGCGCCAGCAGTGAGTCGAGCGTCCCGGGGACCTTC	CASSESSVPGTF
NA	TRBV25-1	TRBJ2-5	TRBD2	TGTGCCAGCAGTGTGGGACTAGCGGGGGGGTTTGAGACCCAGTACTTC	CASSVGLAGGFETQYF
NA	TRBV5-8	TRBJ2-1	NA	TGTGCCAGCAGCCCAGGTGGGGGCAGAGAGCAGTTCTTC	CASSPGGGREQFF
NA	TRBV11-2	TRBJ2-3	NA	TGTGCCAGCAGCGCCAGGACTGGGGAGGGCACAGATACGCAGTATTTT	CASSARTGEGTDTQYF
NA	TRBV11-3	TRBJ1-1	TRBD1	TGTGCCAGCAGCTCCCGGACAGGAGAAGCTTTCTTT	CASSSRTGEAFF
NA	TRBV5-4	TRBJ2-1	TRBD2	TGTGCCAGCAGCTCCCGGACTAGCGCGCAGTTCTTC	CASSSRTSAQFF
NA	TRBV6-6	TRBJ1-3	TRBD1	TGTGCCAGCAGGATAGACAGGGCTGGAAACACCATATATTTT	CASRIDRAGNTIYF
NA	TRBV9	TRBJ2-6	NA	TGTGCCAGCAGCAGTATTAGGAGCTCTGGGGCCAACGTCCTGACTTTC	CASSSIRSSGANVLTF
NA	TRBV6-6	TRBJ2-1	TRBD2	TGTGCCAGCAGGACCGGGACTAGTTACAATGAGCAGTTCTTC	CASRTGTSYNEQFF
NA	TRBV5-1	TRBJ1-1	NA	TGCGCCAGCCAAAGGGTGGGGGGGAACACTGAAGCTTTCTTT	CASQRVGGNTEAFF
NA	TRBV27	TRBJ2-1	TRBD2	TGTGCCAGCAGTTTTACAGCGGGGGGTTTTGAGCAGTTCTTC	CASSFTAGGFEQFF
NA	TRBV3-1/TRBV3-2	TRBJ1-2	NA	TGTGCCAGCAGCCTCGGGAGGGGCGCGAGTGGCTACACCTTC	CASSLGRGASGYTF
NA	TRBV30	TRBJ2-3	TRBD2	TGTGCCTGGAGCTTTAGCGGGGGGGCCCCAGATACGCAGTATTTT	CAWSFSGGAPDTQYF
NA	TRBV28	TRBJ2-2	TRBD2	TGTGCCAGCACCTCATCCCCCGGGGGGGGAAAGGCCGGGGAGCTGTTTTTT	CASTSSPGGGKAGELFF
once	TRBV19	TRBJ1-2	NA	TGTGCCACCAGCGACAGTCGGGCGTATGGCTACACCTTC	CATSDSRAYGYTF
NA	TRBV9	TRBJ2-3	TRBD2	TGTGCCAGCAGCGGGGGGTCTAGCGGGACAGATACGCAGTATTTT	CASSGGSSGTDTQYF
NA	TRBV6-5	TRBJ2-2	NA	TGTGCCAGCACCCTGGCGGCCACCGGGGAGCTGTTTTTT	CASTLAATGELFF
NA	TRBV6-5	TRBJ2-2	TRBD2	TGTGCCAGCAGTTACCAGCAGGGAGGGTACGGGGAGCTGTTTTTT	CASSYQQGGYGELFF
NA	TRBV18	TRBJ2-1	NA	TGTGCCAGCTCGCCCAGGGTCGACAGGGGAGGGGAGCAGTTCTTC	CASSPRVDRGGEQFF
NA	TRBV19	TRBJ2-1	NA	TGTGCCAGTAGTTCTACCGCCGGGACGGGAGCCTACAATGAGCAGTTCTTC	CASSSTAGTGAYNEQFF
NA	TRBV6-5	TRBJ2-3	NA	TGTGCCAGCAGTTATGTTGCGGGGATCACAGATACGCAGTATTTT	CASSYVAGITDTQYF
NA	TRBV18	TRBJ2-7	NA	TGTGCCAGCTCACATACTCCCTTGGGCAGGGTTGCTTACGAGCAGTACTTC	CASSHTPLGRVAYEQYF
NA	TRBV29-1	TRBJ2-7	TRBD1	TGCAGCGTGGGACAGGGGGTCGGTACTTCCTACGAGCAGTACTTC	CSVGQGVGTSYEQYF